This TCR beta chain was sequenced for a study of siplizumab effects on memory and regulatory T cells. Study-wide results and limits: Unstimulated naive T cells seemed to show more diversity than memory cells did, and they also seemed to be among the major contributors to the alloresponse. Alloreactive sequences from unstimulated CD4+ memory cells fell significantly with siplizumab. Proof of suppressive function in proliferating Tregs from siplizumab cultures was not established.

Per sample, some 10^5 TCR templates underwent assay. Clones were read by immunoSEQ multiplex PCR, and TCRdb kept only the in-frame ones, dropping some. The table has some 100,000 clones, approximately 90% seen once; the top ten hold around 0.68%. As concerns this clone: As yet, its antigen is unknown.

The CDR3 contains 15 residues. The germline V gene has CDR1 LNHDA and CDR2 SQIVND (reference sequence). Losses at the gene ends were 2 bases for V and 5 bases for J; bases not matched to a gene: 8. Sequenced sample: Tregs sorted from blood. The receptor was isolated from a human donor in good health. The genes are TRBV19 and TRBJ2-5; 7 bases line up with TRBD2. This CDR3 reads CASSISAGVGETQYF. DNA for the CDR3: TGTGCCAGTAGTATATCGGCGGGAGTCGGGGAGACCCAGTACTTC. The full variable domain, rest sourced from reference TRBV19 and TRBJ2-5, is DGGITQSPKYLFRKEGQNVTLSCEQNLNHDAMYWYRQDPGQGLRLIYYSQIVNDFQKGDIAEGYSVSREKKESFPLTVTSAQKNPTAFYLCASSISAGVGETQYFGPGTRLLVL.